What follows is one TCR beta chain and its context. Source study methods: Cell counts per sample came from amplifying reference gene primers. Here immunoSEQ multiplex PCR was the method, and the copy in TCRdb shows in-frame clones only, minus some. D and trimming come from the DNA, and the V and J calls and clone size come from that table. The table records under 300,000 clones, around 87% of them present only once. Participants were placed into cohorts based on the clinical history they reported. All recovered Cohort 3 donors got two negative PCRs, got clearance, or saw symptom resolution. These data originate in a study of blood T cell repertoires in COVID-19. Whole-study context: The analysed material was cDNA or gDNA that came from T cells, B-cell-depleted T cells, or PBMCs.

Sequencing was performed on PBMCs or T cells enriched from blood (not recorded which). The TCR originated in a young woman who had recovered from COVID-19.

The CDR3 region has the DNA TGTGCCAGCAGCCTCGGACACTCCTCGAGGGAGACCCAGTACTTC. Translating gives CASSLGHSSRETQYF. V gene TRBV3-1 (or the pseudogene TRBV3-2) combines with J gene TRBJ2-5, with TRBD1 as a possible D gene (5 bases). Per germline, CDR1 LGHDT and CDR2 YNNKEL (reference sequence). V lost 4 bases to trimming and J lost 5 bases, with 17 bases between them. The CDR3 runs to 15 residues.